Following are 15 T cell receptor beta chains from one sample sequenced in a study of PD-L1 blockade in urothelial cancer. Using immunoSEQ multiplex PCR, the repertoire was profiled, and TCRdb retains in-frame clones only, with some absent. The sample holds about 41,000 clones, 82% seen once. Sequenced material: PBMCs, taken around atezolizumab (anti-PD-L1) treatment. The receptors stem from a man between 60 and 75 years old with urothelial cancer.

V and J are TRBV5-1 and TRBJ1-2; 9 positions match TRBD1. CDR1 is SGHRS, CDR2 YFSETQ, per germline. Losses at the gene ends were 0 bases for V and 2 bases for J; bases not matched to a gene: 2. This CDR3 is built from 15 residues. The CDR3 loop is CASSLGGQGNYGYTF. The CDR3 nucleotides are TGCGCCAGCAGCTTGGGCGGACAGGGGAACTATGGCTACACCTTC.

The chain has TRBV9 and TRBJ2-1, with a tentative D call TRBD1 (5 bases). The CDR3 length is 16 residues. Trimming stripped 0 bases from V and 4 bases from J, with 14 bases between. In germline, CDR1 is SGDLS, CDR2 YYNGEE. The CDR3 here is CASSVGGAVIYNEQFF. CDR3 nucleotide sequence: TGTGCCAGCAGCGTAGGGGGCGCCGTTATTTACAATGAGCAGTTCTTC.

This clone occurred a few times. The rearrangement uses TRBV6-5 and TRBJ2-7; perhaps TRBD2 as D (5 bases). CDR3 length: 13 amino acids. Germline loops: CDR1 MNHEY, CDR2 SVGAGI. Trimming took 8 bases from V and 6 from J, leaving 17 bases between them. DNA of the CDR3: TGTGCCAGCCGCCCCACCGGGGATAGCGAGCAGTACTTC. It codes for CASRPTGDSEQYF.

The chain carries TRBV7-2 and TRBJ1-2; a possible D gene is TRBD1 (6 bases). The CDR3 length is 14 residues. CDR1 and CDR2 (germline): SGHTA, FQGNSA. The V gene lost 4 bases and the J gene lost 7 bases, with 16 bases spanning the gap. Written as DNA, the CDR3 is TGTGCCAGCAGCTCACTCGGGGGGCTGGGTGGCTACACCTTC. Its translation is CASSSLGGLGGYTF.

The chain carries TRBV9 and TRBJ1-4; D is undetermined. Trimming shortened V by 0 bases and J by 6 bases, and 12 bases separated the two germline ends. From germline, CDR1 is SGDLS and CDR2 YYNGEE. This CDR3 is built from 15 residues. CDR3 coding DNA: TGTGCCAGCAGCGTAGGCCTAGGCCTCTATGAAAAACTGTTTTTT. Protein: CASSVGLGLYEKLFF.

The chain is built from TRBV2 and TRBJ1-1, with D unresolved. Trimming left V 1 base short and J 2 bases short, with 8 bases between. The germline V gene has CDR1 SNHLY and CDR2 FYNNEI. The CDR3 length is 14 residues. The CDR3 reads CASSEEAVNTEAFF. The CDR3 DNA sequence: TGTGCCAGCAGTGAAGAAGCGGTTAACACTGAAGCTTTCTTT.

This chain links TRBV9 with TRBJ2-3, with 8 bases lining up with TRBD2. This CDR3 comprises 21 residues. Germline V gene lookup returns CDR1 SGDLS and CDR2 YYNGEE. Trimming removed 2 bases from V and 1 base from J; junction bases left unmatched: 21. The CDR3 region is CASSVTPGDHSGVIGTDTQYF. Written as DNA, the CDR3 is TGTGCCAGCAGCGTCACCCCCGGGGATCATAGCGGGGTTATTGGCACAGATACGCAGTATTTT. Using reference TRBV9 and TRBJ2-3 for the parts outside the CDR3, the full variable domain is DSGVTQTPKHLITATGQRVTLRCSPRSGDLSVYWYQQSLDQGLQFLIQYYNGEERAKGNILERFSAQQFPDLHSELNLSSLELGDSALYFCASSVTPGDHSGVIGTDTQYFGPGTRLTVL.

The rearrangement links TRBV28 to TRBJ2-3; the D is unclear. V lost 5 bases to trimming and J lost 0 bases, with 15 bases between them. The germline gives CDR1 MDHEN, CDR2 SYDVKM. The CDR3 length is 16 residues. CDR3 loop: CASSDPGSKSTDTQYF. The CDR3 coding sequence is TGTGCCAGCAGTGACCCCGGGTCCAAAAGCACAGATACGCAGTATTTT.

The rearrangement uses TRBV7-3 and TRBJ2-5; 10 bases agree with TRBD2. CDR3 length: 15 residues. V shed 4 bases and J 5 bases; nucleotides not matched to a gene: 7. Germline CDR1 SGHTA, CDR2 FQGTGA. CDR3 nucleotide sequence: TGTGCCAGCAGCTCAGAGCGGGGGGGCGGGGAGACCCAGTACTTC. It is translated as CASSSERGGGETQYF.

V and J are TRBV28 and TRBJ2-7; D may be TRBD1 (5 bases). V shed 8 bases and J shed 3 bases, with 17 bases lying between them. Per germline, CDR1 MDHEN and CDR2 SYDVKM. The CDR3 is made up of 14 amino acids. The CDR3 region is CASSLFRVGYEQYF. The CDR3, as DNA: TGTGCCAGCTCCCTTTTCAGGGTCGGCTACGAGCAGTACTTC.

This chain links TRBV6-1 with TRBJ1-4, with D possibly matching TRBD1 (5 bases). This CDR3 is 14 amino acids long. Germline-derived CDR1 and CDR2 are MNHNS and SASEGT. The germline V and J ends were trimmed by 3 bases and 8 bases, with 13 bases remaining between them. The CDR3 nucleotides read TGTGCCAGCAGTGATAAGGGGAAGGGAGAAAAACTGTTTTTT. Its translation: CASSDKGKGEKLFF.

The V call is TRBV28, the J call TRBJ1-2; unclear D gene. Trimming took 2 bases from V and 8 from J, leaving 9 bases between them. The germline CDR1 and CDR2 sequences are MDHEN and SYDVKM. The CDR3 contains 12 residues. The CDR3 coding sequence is TGTGCCAGCAGTTTAGGCGGTTGGGGCTACACCTTC. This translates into CASSLGGWGYTF.

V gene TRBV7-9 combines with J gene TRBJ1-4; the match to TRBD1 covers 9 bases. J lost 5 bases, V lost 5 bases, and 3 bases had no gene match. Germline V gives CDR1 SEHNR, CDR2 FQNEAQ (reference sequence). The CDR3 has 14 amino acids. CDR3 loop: CASSSGTGNEKLFF. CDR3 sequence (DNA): TGTGCCAGCAGCAGCGGGACAGGGAATGAAAAACTGTTTTTT.

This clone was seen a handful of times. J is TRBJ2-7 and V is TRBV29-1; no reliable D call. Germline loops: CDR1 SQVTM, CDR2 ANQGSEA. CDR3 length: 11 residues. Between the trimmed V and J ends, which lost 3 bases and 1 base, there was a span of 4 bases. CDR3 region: CSVEESYEQYF. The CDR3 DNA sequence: TGCAGCGTTGAGGAGTCCTACGAGCAGTACTTC.

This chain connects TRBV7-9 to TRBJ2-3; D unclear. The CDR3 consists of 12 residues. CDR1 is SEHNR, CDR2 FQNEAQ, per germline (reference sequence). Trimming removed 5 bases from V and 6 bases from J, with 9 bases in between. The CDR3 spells CASSPLADTQYF. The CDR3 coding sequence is TGTGCCAGCAGCCCATTAGCTGATACGCAGTATTTT. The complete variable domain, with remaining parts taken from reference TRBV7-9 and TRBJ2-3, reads DTGVSQNPRHKITKRGQNVTFRCDPISEHNRLYWYRQTLGQGPEFLTYFQNEAQLEKSRLLSDRFSAERPKGSFSTLEIQRTEQGDSAMYLCASSPLADTQYFGPGTRLTVL.